This record looks at one TCR beta chain sequence and its context. From blood CD8+ and CD4+ T cells, the TCR beta chain was sequenced. Random hexamers primed reverse transcription of about 0.45 to 1 ug RNA. MiXCR was run by TCRdb on the immunoSEQ multiplex PCR reads, yielding one entry per CDR3 protein. This table has some 130,000 distinct CDR3 sequences, around 93% appearing once. The data were obtained in a study of CD8 T cells in Susac syndrome. Trimming took 3 bases from V and 0 from J, leaving 10 bases between them. This CDR3 spans 15 amino acids. CDR1 is MGHDK, CDR2 SYGVNS, per germline. The sequencing sample was made of CD8+ T cells from PBMCs. This chain connects TRBV25-1 to TRBJ2-3; unclear D gene. The receptor was derived from a human donor with Susac syndrome. The CDR3 spells CASSDPGPSTDTQYF. As DNA, the CDR3 is TGTGCCAGCAGTGATCCAGGCCCTAGCACAGATACGCAGTATTTT.